This T cell receptor (beta chain) was retrieved from a study of cytomegalovirus exposure and HLA in healthy donors. Use of 60 Vbeta and 13 Jbeta primers characterized the PCR. Clones were sequenced by immunoSEQ multiplex PCR, and TCRdb holds only the in-frame ones, with some missing. The sample lists roughly 230,000 clones; nearly 95% were seen once. Concerning this clone: The antigen is not known.

The germline V gene encodes CDR1 LNHDA and CDR2 SQIVND (reference sequence). V lost 5 bases, J lost 4 bases, and 15 bases stayed unmatched. The CDR3 has 20 residues. Study-wide findings and caveats: Sequencing depth roughly uniform across donors was assumed in presence/absence analyses. Later work found that TCR association rates differed between HLA loci; DRB1 had the most and HLA-C the fewest. While the bulk of TCR sequences proved rare, some public TCRs turned up in many donors. The authors enumerated roughly 180 TCR beta chains as linked to cytomegalovirus.

Input material: PBMCs. The sequence was collected from a girl aged 2 to 10 in good health and CMV-seronegative. The V call is TRBV19, the J call TRBJ2-1, with 15 bases that match TRBD2. The CDR3 DNA reads TGTGCCAGTAGTCGGGGGTCGGGACTAGCGGGAGGTCCGGGGTACAATGAGCAGTTCTTC. It encodes CASSRGSGLAGGPGYNEQFF.